This entry lists 13 T cell receptor beta chains sequenced from one sample in a study of neurological immune-mediated disorders. TCRdb analysed the 5' RACE reads with MiXCR anew, one entry per CDR3 protein. Among tens of thousands of distinct CDR3 sequences listed, 10% were seen once. Noted time point: longitudinal time-point 1 (baseline). The sequenced sample consisted of PBMCs. Every receptor here comes from a middle-aged woman in good health.

This clonotype was seen repeatedly, ten times or more. V and J are TRBV10-2 and TRBJ2-3; TRBD1 is a possible D gene (6 bases). This CDR3 is built from 16 residues. In germline, CDR1 is WSHSY, CDR2 SAAADI. V dropped 5 bases and J dropped 1 base, with 16 bases sitting between them. CDR3 loop: CASSRFPDRRTDTQYF. In DNA form, the CDR3 reads TGCGCCAGCAGTAGATTCCCGGACAGACGCACAGATACGCAGTATTTT.

This clonotype was counted many times. The chain links TRBV5-1 to TRBJ1-4; perhaps TRBD1 as D (6 bases). The CDR3 runs to 15 residues. V shed 4 bases and J shed 5 bases, with 15 bases lying between them. Germline V gene lookup returns CDR1 SGHRS and CDR2 YFSETQ. The CDR3 coding sequence is TGCGCCAGCAGCCCGGGAGGACAGACGAATGAAAAACTGTTTTTT. Protein sequence: CASSPGGQTNEKLFF.

With regard to this clonotype: Given a much more abundant clone one base away, this may be a read error. The chain combines TRBV5-1 with TRBJ1-4; possible D gene TRBD1, 5 bases. V lost 1 base to trimming and J lost 10 bases, with 11 bases between them. The CDR3 contains 13 residues. Germline V gene sequence: CDR1 SGHRS, CDR2 YFSETQ. The CDR3 is CASSLFQGGKLFF. Written as DNA, the CDR3 is TGCGCCAGCAGCTTGTTTCAGGGTGGAAAACTGTTTTTT.

In its sample, this clonotype was seen many times. V is TRBV15 and J is TRBJ1-2; D gene uncertain. CDR1 is LNHNV, CDR2 YYDKDF, per germline (reference sequence). The CDR3 covers 15 residues. V was trimmed by 2 bases and J by 6 bases, leaving 16 bases between them. DNA for the CDR3: TGTGCCACCAGCAGACCTAATTCCCCTTTGGATGGCTACACCTTC. It translates to CATSRPNSPLDGYTF.

This clonotype was seen at least ten times. The chain uses TRBV20-1 and TRBJ1-5, with D hard to call. CDR3 size: 12 residues. With 5 bases removed from V and 6 bases from J, the gap between germline ends came to 11 bases. From germline, CDR1 is DFQATT and CDR2 SNEGSKA (reference sequence). The CDR3 DNA is TGCAGTGCTCACGAGTCGGGTCAGCCCCAGCATTTT. This gives the protein CSAHESGQPQHF.

This clonotype was counted at least ten times. The chain is built from TRBV7-9 and TRBJ2-5; D gene uncertain. Trimming left V 7 bases short and J 5 bases short, with 8 bases between. CDR1 is SEHNR and CDR2 is FQNEAQ in the germline V gene (reference sequence). The CDR3 has 11 residues. This CDR3 reads CASTKGETQYF. As DNA, the CDR3 is TGTGCCAGCACCAAAGGGGAGACCCAGTACTTC. The full variable domain, completed using reference TRBV7-9 and TRBJ2-5, is DTGVSQNPRHKITKRGQNVTFRCDPISEHNRLYWYRQTLGQGPEFLTYFQNEAQLEKSRLLSDRFSAERPKGSFSTLEIQRTEQGDSAMYLCASTKGETQYFGPGTRLLVL.

This sequence joins TRBV4-3 and TRBJ1-4; possibly TRBD1 for D (5 bases). The CDR3 has 22 amino acids. Germline CDR1 and CDR2: LGHNA and YSLEER. V was pared by 1 base and J by 4 bases, with 31 bases between. The CDR3 loop reads CASSQGPREEGSIPENNEKLFF. The DNA for the CDR3 is TGCGCCAGCAGCCAAGGTCCGCGAGAGGAGGGGAGTATCCCTGAGAATAATGAAAAACTGTTTTTT.

This clonotype was seen many times. The chain employs TRBV28 and TRBJ2-1; TRBD2 matches at 8 bases. Germline CDR1 reads MDHEN; CDR2 reads SYDVKM. This CDR3 is 17 amino acids long. V trimming: 4 bases; J trimming: 4 bases; junction bases outside the gene matches: 12. The CDR3 here is CASSWVDVAGIYNEQFF. CDR3 DNA sequence: TGTGCCAGCAGTTGGGTAGACGTAGCGGGGATATACAATGAGCAGTTCTTC. Supplemented by reference TRBV28 and TRBJ2-1, the full variable domain reads DVKVTQSSRYLVKRTGEKVFLECVQDMDHENMFWYRQDPGLGLRLIYFSYDVKMKEKGDIPEGYSVSREKKERFSLILESASTNQTSMYLCASSWVDVAGIYNEQFFGPGTRLTVL.

This clonotype was found many times. This chain connects TRBV10-3 to TRBJ1-2, with TRBD1 identical over 12 bases. The trim removed 5 bases at V and 8 bases at J, leaving 12 bases unmatched. There are 16 residues in the CDR3. Germline V gene sequence: CDR1 ENHRY, CDR2 SYGVKD. CDR3: CAISLGQGATVGGYTF. CDR3 sequence (DNA): TGTGCCATCAGTTTGGGACAGGGGGCAACGGTCGGGGGCTACACCTTC.

This clonotype was observed at least ten times. This chain links TRBV4-3 with TRBJ2-4; D is undetermined. Trimming shortened V by 2 bases and J by 1 base, and 15 bases separated the two germline ends. Germline V gene sequence: CDR1 LGHNA, CDR2 YSLEER. This CDR3 spans 17 amino acids. CDR3 sequence reads: CASSQSGRRPAKNIQYF. The CDR3, as DNA: TGCGCCAGCAGCCAATCCGGGCGGCGACCGGCCAAAAACATTCAGTACTTC.

This clonotype has at least ten counts. The chain employs TRBV18 and TRBJ1-1; 7 nucleotides agree with TRBD1. V shed 3 bases and J 3 bases; nucleotides not matched to a gene: 1. Germline CDR1 KGHSH, CDR2 LQKENI. This CDR3 comprises 13 residues. The CDR3: CASSPDRDTEAFF. The CDR3 region has the DNA TGTGCCAGCTCACCTGACAGGGACACTGAAGCTTTCTTT.

The J gene is TRBJ1-1, the V gene TRBV10-1; D is ambiguous. In germline, CDR1 is WNHNN, CDR2 SYGVQD (reference sequence). V was clipped by 3 bases and J by 6 bases, with 8 bases between them. This CDR3 has 12 residues. The CDR3 bases are TGCGCCAGCAGTGAAGATATGGCTGAAGCTTTCTTT. As protein: CASSEDMAEAFF.

This clonotype came up many times. This chain connects TRBV20-1 to TRBJ1-5; 8 bases line up with TRBD1. The CDR3 covers 16 residues. The junction had 14 bases not matched to a gene; V was cut back by 5 bases and J by 5 bases. The germline V gene encodes CDR1 DFQATT and CDR2 SNEGSKA (reference sequence). The CDR3 DNA sequence: TGCAGTGCTGCAGGACGAGGGCAGGGGGCATATCAGCCCCAGCATTTT. Its translation: CSAAGRGQGAYQPQHF.